This TCR beta chain was identified in a study of blood T cell repertoires in COVID-19. Turning to the study itself: Sites across the United States, Italy and Spain contributed samples from acute and convalescent COVID-19. T cells, B-cell-depleted T cells, or PBMCs provided the cDNA or gDNA that served as material.

This clone was seen a handful of times. The authors' processing: Amplified reference gene primers provided the basis for estimating nucleated cell counts. Libraries were prepared by immunoSEQ multiplex PCR; TCRdb keeps only in-frame clonotypes and omits some of them. Clone size and V and J calls were adopted from that table, with D and trimming inferred from the DNA. The sample has approximately 120,000 clones, 65% to 90% seen once. V was cut by 6 bases and J by 2 bases, with 8 bases left in between. The germline gives CDR1 MNHEY, CDR2 SVGAGI. The CDR3 consists of 13 residues. J is TRBJ2-1 and V is TRBV6-5, with D maybe TRBD1 (6 bases). This sequence was found in a man older than 75 with active or convalescent COVID-19. Sequencing was carried out using peripheral blood. The CDR3 region is CASREGAYNEQFF. DNA of the CDR3: TGTGCCAGCAGAGAGGGGGCCTACAATGAGCAGTTCTTC.